This T cell receptor beta chain comes out of a study of T cell changes during pregnancy in multiple sclerosis. Method: immunoSEQ multiplex PCR; TCRdb's copy keeps in-frame clones and lacks some. The repertoire holds about 40,000 clones, with 80% to 90% as singletons. This CDR3 has 15 residues. This sequence joins TRBV21-1 and TRBJ2-3; no check of the table's D call, TRBD2, against the DNA was made. TRBV21-1 is a pseudogene locus. The receptor was isolated from a female donor with multiple sclerosis, enrolled in a pregnancy study. Sequencing was performed on CD4+ T cells from peripheral blood mononuclear cells, taken in the first trimester of pregnancy. CDR3 nucleotides: TGTGCCAGCATCAAAGACCTTCTTACGGCAGATACGCAGTATTTT. This encodes CASIKDLLTADTQYF.